The clone carrying this T cell receptor beta chain is a singleton in its sample. Study processing details: Estimates of nucleated cell counts were drawn from the amplification of reference gene primers. Produced via immunoSEQ multiplex PCR; TCRdb's table is partial and in-frame only. That table gives V, J and clone size, and the DNA gave D and trimming. In the table there are about 170,000 clones, 86% of which are singletons. Trimming pared 7 bases from V and 9 bases from J, leaving 10 bases between. The CDR3 is made up of 11 amino acids. Germline V CDR1 and CDR2: MNHNY, SVGAGI (reference sequence). This specimen belongs to a study of blood T cell repertoires in COVID-19. Across the whole study: Donors in the United States, Italy and Spain gave samples during acute or convalescent COVID-19. From T cells, B-cell-depleted T cells, or PBMCs came the material, which was cDNA or gDNA.

The chain employs TRBV6-6 and TRBJ2-1; no clear D gene. The sequencing input was peripheral blood. The source of this sequence is a woman aged 55-70 years with COVID-19, enrolled during active disease. The DNA for the CDR3 is TGTGCCAGCACCGCATCTAGTGAGCAGTTCTTC. It specifies CASTASSEQFF.